Here is one T cell receptor (beta chain) with its context. Its antigen is still unknown. The time point: baseline, week 1 (first vaccination visit). Indicated treatment: pre-vaccination baseline after standard-of-care therapy. This entry is derived from a study of a mutant IDH1 vaccine in newly diagnosed glioma. Findings and limits, study-wide: Pseudoprogression apparently lacked any relation to changes in top peripheral T cell clonotypes.

Assay used: immunoSEQ multiplex PCR; TCRdb lists only in-frame clones, some missing. This sample yields tens of thousands of clones, of which approximately 83% are seen a single time; 2.9% belongs to the top ten. The CDR3 consists of 14 residues. With V trimmed by 7 bases and J by 1 base, 6 bases remained unmatched. The germline gives CDR1 WSHSY, CDR2 SAAADI. The sequences come from PBMCs, collected from a glioma patient treated with radiotherapy, temozolomide or both. The chain employs TRBV10-2 and TRBJ1-1; 7 nucleotides align to TRBD1. The receptor comes from a man aged 30 to 39 with glioma. In nucleotides, the CDR3 is TGCGCCAGCACTCCGGGACAGAAGAACACTGAAGCTTTCTTT. As protein: CASTPGQKNTEAFF.